This T cell receptor (beta chain) was retrieved from a study of blood T cells in healthy people across ages. Sample-barcoded 5' priming and a J-beta primer mix drove a second PCR of roughly 7 to 11 cycles. MiXCR, run by TCRdb on the 5' RACE reads, gives a single entry per CDR3 protein. Among 1.2 million to 1.5 million distinct CDR3 sequences listed, 45% to 70% were seen once. V shed 4 bases and J shed 3 bases, with 9 bases lying between them. CDR1 is ENHRY, CDR2 SYGVKD, per germline. The CDR3 consists of 14 residues. The clonotype originates from a man between 18 and 29 years old in good health. V gene TRBV10-3 combines with J gene TRBJ2-2; possibly TRBD1 for D (5 bases). The material sequenced was blood. The CDR3 is CAISGCRDTGELFF. CDR3 DNA: TGTGCCATCAGTGGTTGCAGGGACACCGGGGAGCTGTTTTTT.